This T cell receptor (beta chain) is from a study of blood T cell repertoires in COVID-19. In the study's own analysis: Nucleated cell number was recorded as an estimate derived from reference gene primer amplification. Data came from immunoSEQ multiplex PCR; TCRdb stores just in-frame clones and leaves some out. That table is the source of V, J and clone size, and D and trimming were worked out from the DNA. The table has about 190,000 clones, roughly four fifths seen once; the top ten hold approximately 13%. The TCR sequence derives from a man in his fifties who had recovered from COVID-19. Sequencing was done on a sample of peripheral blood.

The CDR3 here is CATSDSGTGRNNEQFF. CDR3 DNA: TGTGCCACCAGTGACTCCGGGACAGGGAGGAACAATGAGCAGTTCTTC. The chain has TRBV24-1 and TRBJ2-1; 9 bases line up with TRBD1. The CDR3 spans 16 residues. V shed 4 bases, J shed 5 bases, and the junction held 8 bases outside the gene matches. CDR1 is KGHDR and CDR2 is SFDVKD in the germline V gene.